Below, one T cell receptor beta chain is given with its context. Trimming stripped 7 bases from V and 8 bases from J, with 14 bases between. The CDR3 is 13 residues long. The data stem from a study of blood T cell repertoires in COVID-19. The authors' processing: Amplifying reference gene primers gave estimates of nucleated cell counts. Profiled with immunoSEQ multiplex PCR; TCRdb holds only in-frame clones, not every one. That table supplies the V and J calls and clone size; D and trimming were determined from the DNA. The data show more than 200,000 clones, around 90% seen once. Sample: peripheral blood. The chain recombines TRBV12-3 or TRBV12-4 with TRBJ1-4; the D gene is possibly TRBD1 (5 bases). The TCR was taken from a human donor in a cohort sampled during active COVID-19. The CDR3 bases are TGTGCCAGCACCAACCTGGGGCTGGAAAAACTGTTTTTT. Residues: CASTNLGLEKLFF.